Given below is one T cell receptor beta chain in context. The antigen is not known. Here immunoSEQ multiplex PCR was the method, and the copy in TCRdb shows in-frame clones only, minus some. Here the sample spans roughly 2,300,000 clones, around 90% being singletons. Germline CDR1 SGHRS, CDR2 YFSETQ. The CDR3 runs to 14 residues. V lost 1 base to trimming and J lost 1 base, with 7 bases between them. This sample was included in a study of shared clonotypes between healthy human individuals. The wider study: Ranging from 18 to 49 in age, donors were two women and three men. Three CD4 naive, three CD4 memory, two CD8 naive and one CD8 memory plate were used per donor. Study conclusions and caveats: Non-shared clonotypes had lower generation probabilities than clonotypes shared by all four sorted-subset donors.

Sequenced: naive CD4+ T cells from PBMCs. Subset: CD45RA+ positively selected. The chain uses TRBV5-1 and TRBJ2-3; D ambiguous. The source of this sequence is a man in his late teens or twenties in good health. Some clones in this sample may be carry-over from other donors' samples. The CDR3 region is CASSLWQGTDTQYF. CDR3 DNA sequence: TGCGCCAGCAGCTTGTGGCAGGGCACAGATACGCAGTATTTT.